This T cell receptor (beta chain) appears in the sequencing data of a study of cytomegalovirus exposure and HLA in healthy donors. As for the study in general: Early released data had roughly 81 million unique TCRs, all coming from HLA-typed donors.

The PCR ran on 60 Vbeta and 13 Jbeta primers. Assay used: immunoSEQ multiplex PCR; TCRdb lists only in-frame clones, some missing. The sample has more than 150,000 clones; 84% are singletons. Germline CDR1 is SGHVS and CDR2 is FNYEAQ. This CDR3 has 19 amino acids. V shed 3 bases and J 1 base; nucleotides not matched to a gene: 9. This TCR was sampled from a girl aged 2-9 years in good health and CMV-seropositive. This chain links TRBV7-6 with TRBJ2-1, with 13 bases fitting TRBD2. The material sequenced was PBMCs. CDR3 loop: CASSFLPGLAGKSYNEQFF. The CDR3 DNA follows: TGTGCCAGCAGCTTTCTTCCGGGACTAGCGGGAAAATCCTACAATGAGCAGTTCTTC.